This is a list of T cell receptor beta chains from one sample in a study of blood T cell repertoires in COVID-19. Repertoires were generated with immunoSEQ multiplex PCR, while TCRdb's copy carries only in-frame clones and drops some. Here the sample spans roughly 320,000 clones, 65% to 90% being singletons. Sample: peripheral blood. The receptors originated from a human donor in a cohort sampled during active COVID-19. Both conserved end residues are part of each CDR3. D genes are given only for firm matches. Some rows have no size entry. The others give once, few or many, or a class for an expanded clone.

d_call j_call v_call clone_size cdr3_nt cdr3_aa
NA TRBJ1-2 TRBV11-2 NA TGTGCCAGCAGCTTTGGCGGAATAAACTATGGCTACACCTTC CASSFGGINYGYTF
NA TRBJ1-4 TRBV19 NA TGTGCCAGTAGTATTGGCAGGGAGGTTAGGACTAATGAAAAACTGTTTTTT CASSIGREVRTNEKLFF
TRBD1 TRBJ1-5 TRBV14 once TGTGCCAGCAGCCAGGGACAGCCCAATCAGCCCCAGCATTTT CASSQGQPNQPQHF
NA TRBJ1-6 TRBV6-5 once TGTGCCAGCAGTTACCGGGGTCGGGGGGACCATTCACCCCTCCACTTT CASSYRGRGDHSPLHF
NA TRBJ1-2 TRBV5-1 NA TGCGCCAGCAGCTTCGGGGGGGATGGCTACACCTTC CASSFGGDGYTF
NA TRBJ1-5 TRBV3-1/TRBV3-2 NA TGTGCCAGCAGCCAAGATACAGGGACCCAGCATTTT CASSQDTGTQHF
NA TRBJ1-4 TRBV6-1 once TGTGCCAGCAGTGAGGACAATGGCACTAATGAAAAACTGTTTTTT CASSEDNGTNEKLFF
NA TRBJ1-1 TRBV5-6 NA TGTGCCAGCAGCTTGGTAATGAACACTGAAGCTTTCTTT CASSLVMNTEAFF
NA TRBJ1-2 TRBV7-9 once TGTGCCAGCAGCTTAGGAGGGATAGAAGGCTACACCTTC CASSLGGIEGYTF
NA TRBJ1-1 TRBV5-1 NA TGCGCCAGCAGCAATAACAGGGAGATGAACACTGAAGCTTTCTTT CASSNNREMNTEAFF
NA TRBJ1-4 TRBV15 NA TGTGCCACCAGCAGAGAAAGAGAGGAAAAACTGTTTTTT CATSREREEKLFF
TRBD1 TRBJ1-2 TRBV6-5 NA TGTGCCAGCAGTACCCAGGGGGCGTATGGCTACACCTTC CASSTQGAYGYTF
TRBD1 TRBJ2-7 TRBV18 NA TGTGCCAGCTCACCAGAGGGACAGGGAAGCTCCTACGAGCAGTACTTC CASSPEGQGSSYEQYF
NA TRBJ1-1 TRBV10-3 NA TGTGCCATCAGTGACCGACAGAACACTGAAGCTTTCTTT CAISDRQNTEAFF
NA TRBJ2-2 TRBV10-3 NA TGTGCCATCACCAACCCAGGGGACACCGGGGAGCTGTTTTTT CAITNPGDTGELFF
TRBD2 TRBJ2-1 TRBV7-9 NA TGTGCCAGCAGCTTAAATGATGCCGGGGGGGCTTCCTACAATGAGCAGTTCTTC CASSLNDAGGASYNEQFF
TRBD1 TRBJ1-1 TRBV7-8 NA TGTGCCAGCACCCGCGGACAGGGGAGGCTGAGCACTGAAGCTTTCTTT CASTRGQGRLSTEAFF
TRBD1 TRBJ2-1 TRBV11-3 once TGTGCCAGCAGCTTAGATCAGTGGGGACAGGGGAGCAATGAGCAGTTCTTC CASSLDQWGQGSNEQFF
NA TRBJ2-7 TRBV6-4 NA TGTGCCAGCAGTGAGGACAGCGGCCATTCCTACGAGCAGTACTTC CASSEDSGHSYEQYF
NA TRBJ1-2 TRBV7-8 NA TGTGCCAGCAGCCCCCACCGGGACGGAAATTGGGGGGGATCTTGGGGCTACACCTTC CASSPHRDGNWGGSWGYTF
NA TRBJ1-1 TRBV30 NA TGTGCCTGGAGGACACAGAGGAACACTGAAGCTTTCTTT CAWRTQRNTEAFF
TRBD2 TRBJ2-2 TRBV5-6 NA TGTGCCAGCAGCCTCGGGACTAGATCCGGGGAGCTGTTTTTT CASSLGTRSGELFF
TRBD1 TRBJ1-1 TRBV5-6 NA TGTGCCAGCAGCACGGGGACAGGCCAGGGAGCTTTCTTT CASSTGTGQGAFF
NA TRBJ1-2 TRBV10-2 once TGCGCCAGCAGTGACCGAAGGGGCGGCGGCTACACCTTC CASSDRRGGGYTF
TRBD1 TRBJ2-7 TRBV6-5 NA TGTGCCAGCATCGACCCGGGACAGGGGACCTACGAGCAGTACTTC CASIDPGQGTYEQYF
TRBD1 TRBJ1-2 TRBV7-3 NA TGTGCCAGCAGCCCACTTCCCCCGGGACAGTCTAACTATGGCTACACCTTC CASSPLPPGQSNYGYTF
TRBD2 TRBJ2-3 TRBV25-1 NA TGTGCCAGCAGTGGGACTAGCGGGGGGGCAGATACGCAGTATTTT CASSGTSGGADTQYF
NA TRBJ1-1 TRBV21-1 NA TGTGCCAGCAGCCCGGGACACTTGAGACACACTGAAGCTTTCTTT CASSPGHLRHTEAFF
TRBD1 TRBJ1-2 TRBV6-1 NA TGTGCCAGCAGTGATAGACAGGGGGACTATGGCTACACCTTC CASSDRQGDYGYTF
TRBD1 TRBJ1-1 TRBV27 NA TGTGCCAGCAGTTCCTCGACAGGGGTTATTGGAGGAGCTTTCTTT CASSSSTGVIGGAFF
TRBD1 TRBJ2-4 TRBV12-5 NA TGTGCTAGTGGTTCTGAGACAGGGGAAAAGCTTATGCTAGCCAAAAACATTCAGTACTTC CASGSETGEKLMLAKNIQYF
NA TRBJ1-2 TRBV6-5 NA TGTGCCAGCAATGGGGGCGAAGATGGCTACACCTTC CASNGGEDGYTF
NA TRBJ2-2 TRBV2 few TGTGCCAGCAGTGACGACTTAACCGGGGAGCTGTTTTTT CASSDDLTGELFF
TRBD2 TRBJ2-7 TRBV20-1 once TGCAGTGCTAGTTCGGGAGGTGTCCACGAGCAGTACTTC CSASSGGVHEQYF
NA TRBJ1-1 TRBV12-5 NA TGTGCTAGTGGTCGGAGATTGACGAACACTGAAGCTTTCTTT CASGRRLTNTEAFF
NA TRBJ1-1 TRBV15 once TGTGCCACCCGACAGGAAAGATTCACTGAAGCTTTCTTT CATRQERFTEAFF
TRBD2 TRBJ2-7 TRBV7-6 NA TGTGCCAGCAGCCAGCGGGGGCCGGACTACGAGCAGTACTTC CASSQRGPDYEQYF
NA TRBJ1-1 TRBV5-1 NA TGCGCCAGCAGCTCCCCACAGGGACCTGAAGCTTTCTTT CASSSPQGPEAFF
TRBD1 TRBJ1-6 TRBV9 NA TGTGCCAGCAGCGTAGCCGGGACAGTCAATTCACCCCTCCACTTT CASSVAGTVNSPLHF
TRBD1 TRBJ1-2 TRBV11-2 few TGTGCCAGCAGCCCAGGACAGGAGGGTGGCTACACCTTC CASSPGQEGGYTF
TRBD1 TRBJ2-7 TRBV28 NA TGTGCCAGCGAAAGAAAGGGACAGTCCTACGAGCAGTACTTC CASERKGQSYEQYF
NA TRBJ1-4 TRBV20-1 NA TGCAGTGCCCTGAGAGGCGGTCATATTTTT CSALRGGHIF
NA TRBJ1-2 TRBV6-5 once TGTGCCAGCACCCCCGCTTCAGCCGGGTTCTATGGCTACACCTTC CASTPASAGFYGYTF
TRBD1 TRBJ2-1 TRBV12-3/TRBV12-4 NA TGTGCCAGCAGTCCCGGACAGGGGCGTGAGCAGTTCTTC CASSPGQGREQFF
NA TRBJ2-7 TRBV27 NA TGTGCCTCAGCAAACGGGGACAACTCCTACGAGCAGTACTTC CASANGDNSYEQYF
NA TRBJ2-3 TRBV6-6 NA TGTGCCAGCAGTGACACGGACAGAATTTCAGATACGCAGTATTTT CASSDTDRISDTQYF
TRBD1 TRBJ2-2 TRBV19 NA TGTGCCAGTCACGGGACAGGCGGCTCCGGGGAGCTGTTTTTT CASHGTGGSGELFF